The clone carrying this T cell receptor (beta chain) has at least ten counts. Its specificity is not known. This sample was taken from a study of identical twins. Study-wide results and caveats: Weaker excess sharing between twins was seen in beta out-of-frame sequences. Insertions were reduced in abundant cord blood beta clonotypes but not in memory repertoires.

After template switching added a universal primer site, the resulting cDNA carried unique molecular identifiers. From the 5' RACE reads, TCRdb called clonotypes with MiXCR, one entry per CDR3 protein. Here the sample spans 250,000 to 300,000 distinct CDR3 sequences, roughly 9% being singletons. The CDR3 loop spans 14 amino acids. Between the trimmed V and J ends, which lost 3 bases and 0 bases, there was a span of 9 bases. Germline V gene data show CDR1 as MGHRA and CDR2 as YSYEKL. The sample was also reused in another study, on yellow fever vaccine responses in identical twins. From that report: Vaccine-induced T cell responses in twins were reportedly observed to appear partly convergent, partly personalized.

V is TRBV4-1 and J is TRBJ2-7; maybe TRBD1 (6 bases). Sequencing used CD8+ T cells sorted from blood. The clonotype comes from a young woman in good health. This CDR3 reads CASSQGHISYEQYF. As DNA, the CDR3 is TGCGCCAGCAGCCAGGGACACATCTCCTACGAGCAGTACTTC.